These T cell receptor beta chains were read from a single sample in a study of shared clonotypes between healthy human individuals. The repertoire was sequenced with immunoSEQ multiplex PCR; TCRdb's copy has only in-frame clones and lacks some. The sample has about 95,000 clones, roughly 69% seen once; the top ten hold about 45%. The sequenced material came from memory CD8+ T cells sorted from blood. The receptors originated from a man aged 25 to 45 in good health. CDR3s include the opening cysteine and the closing phenylalanine or tryptophan. D genes are given only for firm matches. Rows give clone size only sometimes, using once, few, many, or a class for an expanded clone.

clone size	V gene	D gene	J gene	CDR3 DNA	CDR3 protein
NA	TRBV7-9	NA	TRBJ2-1	TGTGCCAGCAGCTTAAGTCCAGGCGAGCAGTTCTTC	CASSLSPGEQFF
NA	TRBV21-1	NA	TRBJ1-2	TGTGCCAGCAGCAACCGCGGCTCGATGGGCCTCTATGGCTACACCTTC	CASSNRGSMGLYGYTF
NA	TRBV7-9	TRBD1	TRBJ2-7	TGTGCCAGCAGCCTTGCTCCCGGGACAGGGGGCTTCCGCTCCTACGAGCAGTACTTC	CASSLAPGTGGFRSYEQYF
many	TRBV5-6	NA	TRBJ2-5	TGTGCCAGCAGCCCTCGGGAGACCCAGTACTTC	CASSPRETQYF
NA	TRBV6-4	NA	TRBJ2-3	TGTGCCAGCAGTGAAGGCGAGCGGGCCACAGATACGCAGTATTTT	CASSEGERATDTQYF
few	TRBV18	TRBD1	TRBJ2-7	TGTGCCAGCTCAGCTACAGGGGTTCCTTACGAGCAGTACTTC	CASSATGVPYEQYF
once	TRBV11-2	NA	TRBJ2-1	TGTGCCAGCAGCAGAGCGTGGGGTTCCCTCAATGAGCAGTTCTTC	CASSRAWGSLNEQFF
NA	TRBV10-2	TRBD2	TRBJ2-2	TGCGCCAGCAGGGGACTAGCGGGAGAGGGCACCGGGGAGCTGTTTTTT	CASRGLAGEGTGELFF
NA	TRBV5-3	NA	TRBJ1-1	TGTGCCAGCAGCTTGACTATCGGCCAAACTGAAGCTTTCTTT	CASSLTIGQTEAFF
NA	TRBV29-1	NA	TRBJ2-7	TGCAGCGTTGAGGGACAGAAAGGGGAGGGCGAGCAGTACTTC	CSVEGQKGEGEQYF
NA	TRBV25-1	NA	TRBJ2-5	TGTGCCAGCAGTGCCCACACCAAACAGGGGACCCAGTACTTC	CASSAHTKQGTQYF
NA	TRBV29-1	NA	TRBJ2-2	TGCAGCGTTGTATTTCAGGGGTTTAACACCGGGGAGCTGTTTTTT	CSVVFQGFNTGELFF
once	TRBV4-1	TRBD2	TRBJ2-1	TGCGCCAGCAGCCTTAAACTAGCGGGAGTCAATGAGCAGCTCTTC	CASSLKLAGVNEQLF
NA	TRBV29-1	TRBD1	TRBJ2-1	TGCAGCGTTCTCGGGACAGGGTCCTACAATGAGCAGTTCTTC	CSVLGTGSYNEQFF
NA	TRBV7-6	NA	TRBJ1-1	TGTGCCAGCAGCTTAGTTCAGGGCAGGATGAACACTGAAGCTTTCTTT	CASSLVQGRMNTEAFF
NA	TRBV25-1	NA	TRBJ2-1	TGTGCCAGCAGTGACCCAACAGGCGGGAACAATGAGCAGTTCTTC	CASSDPTGGNNEQFF
once	TRBV7-9	NA	TRBJ2-4	TGTGCCAGCAGCTCTCCGGGAGCTCACTCCAAAACCGGGGGAAACATTCAGTACTTC	CASSSPGAHSKTGGNIQYF
NA	TRBV6-1	TRBD1	TRBJ2-1	TGTGCCAGCAGTGCTCAGGGGGCCGACTACAATGAGCAGTTCTTC	CASSAQGADYNEQFF
NA	TRBV5-1	TRBD1	TRBJ2-7	TGCGCCAGCAGCTTGGCACAGGGGGCCCCCTACGAGCAGTACTTC	CASSLAQGAPYEQYF
few	TRBV27	NA	TRBJ1-5	TGTGCCAGCAGTTCTAGCCGGGGGGCAGGCTCGGTACAGCCCCAGCATTTT	CASSSSRGAGSVQPQHF
once	TRBV6-5	NA	TRBJ1-1	TGTGCCAGCAGGAGGAAAAGAAACACTGAAGCTTTCTTT	CASRRKRNTEAFF
NA	TRBV5-1	TRBD1	TRBJ2-3	TGCGCCAGCAGCTTGGTAACAGGGGGGAGAGATACGCAGTATTTT	CASSLVTGGRDTQYF
few	TRBV19	NA	TRBJ2-7	TGTGCCAGTAGTATAGAGGGGATCTACGAGCAGTACTTC	CASSIEGIYEQYF
NA	TRBV29-1	NA	TRBJ1-2	TGCAGCGTTCCTACTATCGGTGACGCTAACTATGGCTACACCTTC	CSVPTIGDANYGYTF
few	TRBV28	TRBD1	TRBJ2-4	TGTGCCAGCAGTTCCCAGGGACAGGGGGCGCATGGATCCAAAAACATTCAGTACTTC	CASSSQGQGAHGSKNIQYF
NA	TRBV5-1	TRBD2	TRBJ2-7	TGCGCCAGCAGCTTGGTTACTAGCGGATCCTACGAGCAGTACTTC	CASSLVTSGSYEQYF
NA	TRBV18	TRBD2	TRBJ2-7	TGTGCCAGCTCACCGGACGCCGGCGGGAGCTCCTACGAGCAGTACTTC	CASSPDAGGSSYEQYF
many	TRBV14	NA	TRBJ2-1	TGTGCCAGCAGCCAAGACAAGGAAGCCCACCTATTTAACCACTTCTACAATGAGCAGTTCTTC	CASSQDKEAHLFNHFYNEQFF
NA	TRBV27	NA	TRBJ2-7	TGTGCCAGCAGTTCGACCTACGAGCAGTACTTC	CASSSTYEQYF
many	TRBV6-4	NA	TRBJ2-1	TGTGCCAGCAGTGAATCCCCCTACAATGAGCAGTTCTTC	CASSESPYNEQFF
many	TRBV9	TRBD1	TRBJ2-7	TGTGCCAGCAGCTCAGGGGGAACAGGACTGGGGGAGCAGTACTTC	CASSSGGTGLGEQYF
NA	TRBV25-1	TRBD1	TRBJ1-3	TGTGCCAGCAGCCTAACAGGGGACTCTGGAAACACCATATATTTT	CASSLTGDSGNTIYF
few	TRBV5-1	NA	TRBJ2-7	TGCGCCAGCAGCTTGTCCGCAGGGGGGCACGAGCAGTACTTC	CASSLSAGGHEQYF
NA	TRBV28	NA	TRBJ1-2	TGTGCCAGCGGACAACAGGGCAACTATGGCTACACCTTC	CASGQQGNYGYTF
few	TRBV7-9	NA	TRBJ1-1	TGTGCCAGCAGCTTAGTGCAGGGGTTCCTTAACGCTGAAGCTTTCTTT	CASSLVQGFLNAEAFF
NA	TRBV5-1	NA	TRBJ1-2	TGCGCCAGCAGCTTGCGGCCGGACGTTAACTATGGCTACACCTTC	CASSLRPDVNYGYTF
NA	TRBV7-8	NA	TRBJ2-7	TGTGCCAGCAGCTTAGGGCCTAGCAGAAACTACGAGCAGTACTTC	CASSLGPSRNYEQYF
NA	TRBV7-8	NA	TRBJ1-4	TGTGCCAGCAGCATTCAGGGGTGGTCTAATGAAAAACTGTTTTTT	CASSIQGWSNEKLFF
NA	TRBV11-2	NA	TRBJ1-5	TGTGCCAGCAGCTTAGGCGGTAGCAATCAGCCCCAGCATTTT	CASSLGGSNQPQHF
NA	TRBV15	NA	TRBJ1-1	TGTGCCACCAGCAGAACAGGGAACACTGAAGCTTTCTTT	CATSRTGNTEAFF
NA	TRBV4-3	NA	TRBJ2-7	TGCGCCAGCAGCCAAGATTATCCCACAACCTCCTACGAGCAGTACTTC	CASSQDYPTTSYEQYF
few	TRBV5-4	TRBD1	TRBJ1-1	TGTGCCAGCAGCCGTGGGTTTGGACAGGAGAACACTGAAGCTTTCTTT	CASSRGFGQENTEAFF